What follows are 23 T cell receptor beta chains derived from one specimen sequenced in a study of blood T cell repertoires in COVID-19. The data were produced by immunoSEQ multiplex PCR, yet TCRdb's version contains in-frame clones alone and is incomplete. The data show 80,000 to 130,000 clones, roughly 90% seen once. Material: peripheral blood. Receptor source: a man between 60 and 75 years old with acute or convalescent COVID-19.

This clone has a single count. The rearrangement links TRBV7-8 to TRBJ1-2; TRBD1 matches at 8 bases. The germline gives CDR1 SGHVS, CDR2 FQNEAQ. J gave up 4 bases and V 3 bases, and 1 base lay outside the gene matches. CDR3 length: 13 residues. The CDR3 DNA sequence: TGTGCCAGCAGCTTGGACAGGGCCTATGGCTACACCTTC. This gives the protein CASSLDRAYGYTF.

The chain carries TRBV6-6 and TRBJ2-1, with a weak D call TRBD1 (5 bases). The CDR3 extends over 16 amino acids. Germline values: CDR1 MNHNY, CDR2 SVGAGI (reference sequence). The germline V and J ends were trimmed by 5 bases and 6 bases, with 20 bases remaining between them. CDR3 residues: CASSSTLDSSTNEQFF. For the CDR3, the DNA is TGTGCCAGCAGTAGCACCCTCGACAGTAGCACCAATGAGCAGTTCTTC.

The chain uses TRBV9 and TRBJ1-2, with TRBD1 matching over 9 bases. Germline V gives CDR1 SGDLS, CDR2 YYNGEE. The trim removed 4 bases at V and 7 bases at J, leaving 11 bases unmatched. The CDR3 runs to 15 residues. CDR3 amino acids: CASSPRTGEWGGYTF. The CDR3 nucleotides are TGTGCCAGCAGCCCCCGGACAGGGGAATGGGGTGGCTACACCTTC. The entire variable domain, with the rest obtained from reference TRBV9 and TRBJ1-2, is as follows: DSGVTQTPKHLITATGQRVTLRCSPRSGDLSVYWYQQSLDQGLQFLIQYYNGEERAKGNILERFSAQQFPDLHSELNLSSLELGDSALYFCASSPRTGEWGGYTFGSGTRLTVV.

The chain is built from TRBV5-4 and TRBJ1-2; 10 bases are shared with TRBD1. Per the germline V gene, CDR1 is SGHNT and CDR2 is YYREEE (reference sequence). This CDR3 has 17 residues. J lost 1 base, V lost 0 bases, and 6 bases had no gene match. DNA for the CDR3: TGTGCCAGCAGCTTGGGGGGACAGGGGCCGTTTAACTATGGCTACACCTTC. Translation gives CASSLGGQGPFNYGYTF.

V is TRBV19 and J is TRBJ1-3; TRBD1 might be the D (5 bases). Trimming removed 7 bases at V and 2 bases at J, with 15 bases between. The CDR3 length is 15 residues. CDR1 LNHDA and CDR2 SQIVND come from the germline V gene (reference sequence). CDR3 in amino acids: CASIVGGQPGNTIYF. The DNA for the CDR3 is TGTGCCAGTATAGTCGGGGGTCAACCTGGAAACACCATATATTTT. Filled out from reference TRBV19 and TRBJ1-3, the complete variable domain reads DGGITQSPKYLFRKEGQNVTLSCEQNLNHDAMYWYRQDPGQGLRLIYYSQIVNDFQKGDIAEGYSVSREKKESFPLTVTSAQKNPTAFYLCASIVGGQPGNTIYFGEGSWLTVV.

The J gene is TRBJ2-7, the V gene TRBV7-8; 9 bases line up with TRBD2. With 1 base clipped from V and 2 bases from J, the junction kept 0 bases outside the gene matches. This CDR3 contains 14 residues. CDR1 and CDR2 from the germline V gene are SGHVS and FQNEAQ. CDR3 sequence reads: CASSLGGRAYEQYV. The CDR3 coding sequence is TGTGCCAGCAGCTTAGGCGGGAGGGCCTACGAGCAGTACGTC.

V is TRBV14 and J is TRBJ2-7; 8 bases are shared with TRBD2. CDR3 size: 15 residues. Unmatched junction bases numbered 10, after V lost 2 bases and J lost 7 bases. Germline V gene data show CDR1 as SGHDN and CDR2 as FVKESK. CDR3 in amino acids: CASSQRAGALREQYF. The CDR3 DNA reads TGTGCCAGCAGCCAACGAGCGGGAGCATTGAGGGAGCAGTACTTC.

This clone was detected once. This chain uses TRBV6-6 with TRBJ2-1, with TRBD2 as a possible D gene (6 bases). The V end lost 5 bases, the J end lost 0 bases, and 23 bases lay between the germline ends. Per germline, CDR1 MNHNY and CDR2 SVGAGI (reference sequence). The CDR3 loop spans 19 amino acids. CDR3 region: CASSPRGVGGGLSYNEQFF. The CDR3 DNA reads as TGTGCCAGCAGTCCCCGAGGGGTGGGAGGCGGTCTCTCCTACAATGAGCAGTTCTTC.

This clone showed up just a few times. The CDR3 DNA reads as TGTGCCAGCTCATCGACTACTAGCGGGAGTCTGAATGAGCAGTTCTTC. This sequence encodes CASSSTTSGSLNEQFF. The chain employs TRBV18 and TRBJ2-1; TRBD2 agrees at 11 bases. CDR1 and CDR2 (germline): KGHSH, LQKENI. Trimming removed 5 bases from V and 7 bases from J; junction bases left unmatched: 10. This CDR3 region has 16 residues.

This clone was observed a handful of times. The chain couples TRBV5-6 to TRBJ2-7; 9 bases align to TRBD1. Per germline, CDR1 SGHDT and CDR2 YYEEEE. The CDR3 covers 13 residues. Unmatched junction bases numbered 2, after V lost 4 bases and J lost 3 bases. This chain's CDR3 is CASSRTGVYEQYV. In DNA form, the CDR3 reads TGTGCCAGCAGCCGGACAGGGGTCTACGAGCAGTACGTC.

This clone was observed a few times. As DNA, the CDR3 is TGTGCCAGCAGTGATCCTTTTCCCGGGGGTGGAAACACCATATATTTT. Its translation: CASSDPFPGGGNTIYF. V usage is TRBV6-1 and J usage is TRBJ1-3, with TRBD1 as a possible D gene (5 bases). V dropped 3 bases and J dropped 3 bases, with 15 bases sitting between them. The CDR3 sequence is 16 residues long. Germline-derived CDR1 and CDR2 are MNHNS and SASEGT.

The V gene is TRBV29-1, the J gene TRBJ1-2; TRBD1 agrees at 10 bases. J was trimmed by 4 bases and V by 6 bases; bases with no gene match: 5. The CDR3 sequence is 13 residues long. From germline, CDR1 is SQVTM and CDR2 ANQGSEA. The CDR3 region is CSVWDRGSYGYTF. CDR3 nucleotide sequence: TGCAGCGTGTGGGACAGGGGAAGCTATGGCTACACCTTC.

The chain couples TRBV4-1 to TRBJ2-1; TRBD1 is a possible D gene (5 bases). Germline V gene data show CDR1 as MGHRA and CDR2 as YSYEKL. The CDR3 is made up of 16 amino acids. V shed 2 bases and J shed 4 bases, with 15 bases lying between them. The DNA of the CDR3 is TGCGCCAGCAGCCAACCGGACAAGGACCCTTACAATGAGCAGTTCTTC. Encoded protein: CASSQPDKDPYNEQFF.

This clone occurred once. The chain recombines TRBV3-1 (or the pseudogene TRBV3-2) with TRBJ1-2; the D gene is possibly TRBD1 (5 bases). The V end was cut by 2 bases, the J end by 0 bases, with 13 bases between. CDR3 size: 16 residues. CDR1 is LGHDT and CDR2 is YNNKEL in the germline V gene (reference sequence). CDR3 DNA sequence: TGTGCCAGCAGCCAATGGGGGGAGGGACCTAACTATGGCTACACCTTC. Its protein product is CASSQWGEGPNYGYTF.

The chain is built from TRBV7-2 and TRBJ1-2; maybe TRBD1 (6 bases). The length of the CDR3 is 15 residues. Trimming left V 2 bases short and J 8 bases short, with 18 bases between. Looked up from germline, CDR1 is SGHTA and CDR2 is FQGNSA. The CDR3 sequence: CASSLPRGTLDGYTF. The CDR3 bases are TGTGCCAGCAGCTTACCGCGGGGGACACTAGACGGCTACACCTTC.

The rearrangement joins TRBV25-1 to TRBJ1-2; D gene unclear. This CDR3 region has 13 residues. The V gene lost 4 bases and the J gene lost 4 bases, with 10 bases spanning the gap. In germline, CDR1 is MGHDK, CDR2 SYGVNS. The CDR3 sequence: CASSAAGVYGYTF. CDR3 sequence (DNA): TGTGCCAGCAGTGCCGCCGGGGTCTATGGCTACACCTTC.

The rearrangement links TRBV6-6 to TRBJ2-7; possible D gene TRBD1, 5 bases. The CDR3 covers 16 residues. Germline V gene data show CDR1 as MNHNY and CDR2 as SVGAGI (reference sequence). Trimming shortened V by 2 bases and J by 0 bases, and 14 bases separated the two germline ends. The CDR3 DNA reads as TGTGCCAGCAGTTACACCCTGCGGACAACCTCCTACGAGCAGTACTTC. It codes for CASSYTLRTTSYEQYF.

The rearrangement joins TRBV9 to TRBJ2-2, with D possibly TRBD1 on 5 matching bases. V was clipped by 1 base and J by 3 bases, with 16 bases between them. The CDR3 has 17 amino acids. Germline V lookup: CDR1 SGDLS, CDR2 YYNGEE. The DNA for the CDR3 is TGTGCCAGCAGCGTATACCACAGGTATACTGACACCGGGGAGCTGTTTTTT. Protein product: CASSVYHRYTDTGELFF.

CDR3 DNA sequence: TGTGCCAGCAGCGGCTTCGACGGGAGCGCCTACAATGAGCAGTTCTTC. Protein: CASSGFDGSAYNEQFF. This rearrangement joins TRBV7-8 to TRBJ2-1; D is perhaps TRBD2 (6 bases). Germline CDR1 and CDR2: SGHVS and FQNEAQ. V lost 5 bases and J lost 2, with 16 bases in between. The CDR3 consists of 16 residues.

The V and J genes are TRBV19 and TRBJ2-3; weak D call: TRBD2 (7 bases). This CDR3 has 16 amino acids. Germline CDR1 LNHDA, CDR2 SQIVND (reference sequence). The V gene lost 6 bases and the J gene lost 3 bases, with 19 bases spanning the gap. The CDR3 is CASRSNRGRGTDTQYF. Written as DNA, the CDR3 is TGTGCCAGTAGATCAAATAGGGGGAGGGGTACAGATACGCAGTATTTT.

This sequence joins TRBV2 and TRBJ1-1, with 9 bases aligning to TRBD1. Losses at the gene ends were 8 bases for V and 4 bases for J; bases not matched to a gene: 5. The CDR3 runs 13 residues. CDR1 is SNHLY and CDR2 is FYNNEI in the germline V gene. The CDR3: CASSTGGFTEAFF. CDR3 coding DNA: TGTGCCAGCTCTACAGGGGGCTTCACTGAAGCTTTCTTT. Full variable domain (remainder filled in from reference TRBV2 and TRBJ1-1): EPEVTQTPSHQVTQMGQEVILRCVPISNHLYFYWYRQILGQKVEFLVSFYNNEISEKSEIFDDQFSVERPDGSNFTLKIRSTKLEDSAMYFCASSTGGFTEAFFGQGTRLTVV.

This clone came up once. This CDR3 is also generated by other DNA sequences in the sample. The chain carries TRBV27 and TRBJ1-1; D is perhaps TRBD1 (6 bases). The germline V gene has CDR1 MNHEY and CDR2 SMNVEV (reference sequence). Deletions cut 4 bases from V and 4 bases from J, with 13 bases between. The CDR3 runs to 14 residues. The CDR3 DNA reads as TGTGCCAGCAGTTGGGGGGGGCTGGGCACTGAAGCTTTCTTT. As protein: CASSWGGLGTEAFF.

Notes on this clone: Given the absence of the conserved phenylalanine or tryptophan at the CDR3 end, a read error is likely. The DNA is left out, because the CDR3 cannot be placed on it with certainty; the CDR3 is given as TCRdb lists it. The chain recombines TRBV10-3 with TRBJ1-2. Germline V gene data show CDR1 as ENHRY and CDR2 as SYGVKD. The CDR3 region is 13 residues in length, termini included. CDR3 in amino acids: CAISDSIDYRWLL.